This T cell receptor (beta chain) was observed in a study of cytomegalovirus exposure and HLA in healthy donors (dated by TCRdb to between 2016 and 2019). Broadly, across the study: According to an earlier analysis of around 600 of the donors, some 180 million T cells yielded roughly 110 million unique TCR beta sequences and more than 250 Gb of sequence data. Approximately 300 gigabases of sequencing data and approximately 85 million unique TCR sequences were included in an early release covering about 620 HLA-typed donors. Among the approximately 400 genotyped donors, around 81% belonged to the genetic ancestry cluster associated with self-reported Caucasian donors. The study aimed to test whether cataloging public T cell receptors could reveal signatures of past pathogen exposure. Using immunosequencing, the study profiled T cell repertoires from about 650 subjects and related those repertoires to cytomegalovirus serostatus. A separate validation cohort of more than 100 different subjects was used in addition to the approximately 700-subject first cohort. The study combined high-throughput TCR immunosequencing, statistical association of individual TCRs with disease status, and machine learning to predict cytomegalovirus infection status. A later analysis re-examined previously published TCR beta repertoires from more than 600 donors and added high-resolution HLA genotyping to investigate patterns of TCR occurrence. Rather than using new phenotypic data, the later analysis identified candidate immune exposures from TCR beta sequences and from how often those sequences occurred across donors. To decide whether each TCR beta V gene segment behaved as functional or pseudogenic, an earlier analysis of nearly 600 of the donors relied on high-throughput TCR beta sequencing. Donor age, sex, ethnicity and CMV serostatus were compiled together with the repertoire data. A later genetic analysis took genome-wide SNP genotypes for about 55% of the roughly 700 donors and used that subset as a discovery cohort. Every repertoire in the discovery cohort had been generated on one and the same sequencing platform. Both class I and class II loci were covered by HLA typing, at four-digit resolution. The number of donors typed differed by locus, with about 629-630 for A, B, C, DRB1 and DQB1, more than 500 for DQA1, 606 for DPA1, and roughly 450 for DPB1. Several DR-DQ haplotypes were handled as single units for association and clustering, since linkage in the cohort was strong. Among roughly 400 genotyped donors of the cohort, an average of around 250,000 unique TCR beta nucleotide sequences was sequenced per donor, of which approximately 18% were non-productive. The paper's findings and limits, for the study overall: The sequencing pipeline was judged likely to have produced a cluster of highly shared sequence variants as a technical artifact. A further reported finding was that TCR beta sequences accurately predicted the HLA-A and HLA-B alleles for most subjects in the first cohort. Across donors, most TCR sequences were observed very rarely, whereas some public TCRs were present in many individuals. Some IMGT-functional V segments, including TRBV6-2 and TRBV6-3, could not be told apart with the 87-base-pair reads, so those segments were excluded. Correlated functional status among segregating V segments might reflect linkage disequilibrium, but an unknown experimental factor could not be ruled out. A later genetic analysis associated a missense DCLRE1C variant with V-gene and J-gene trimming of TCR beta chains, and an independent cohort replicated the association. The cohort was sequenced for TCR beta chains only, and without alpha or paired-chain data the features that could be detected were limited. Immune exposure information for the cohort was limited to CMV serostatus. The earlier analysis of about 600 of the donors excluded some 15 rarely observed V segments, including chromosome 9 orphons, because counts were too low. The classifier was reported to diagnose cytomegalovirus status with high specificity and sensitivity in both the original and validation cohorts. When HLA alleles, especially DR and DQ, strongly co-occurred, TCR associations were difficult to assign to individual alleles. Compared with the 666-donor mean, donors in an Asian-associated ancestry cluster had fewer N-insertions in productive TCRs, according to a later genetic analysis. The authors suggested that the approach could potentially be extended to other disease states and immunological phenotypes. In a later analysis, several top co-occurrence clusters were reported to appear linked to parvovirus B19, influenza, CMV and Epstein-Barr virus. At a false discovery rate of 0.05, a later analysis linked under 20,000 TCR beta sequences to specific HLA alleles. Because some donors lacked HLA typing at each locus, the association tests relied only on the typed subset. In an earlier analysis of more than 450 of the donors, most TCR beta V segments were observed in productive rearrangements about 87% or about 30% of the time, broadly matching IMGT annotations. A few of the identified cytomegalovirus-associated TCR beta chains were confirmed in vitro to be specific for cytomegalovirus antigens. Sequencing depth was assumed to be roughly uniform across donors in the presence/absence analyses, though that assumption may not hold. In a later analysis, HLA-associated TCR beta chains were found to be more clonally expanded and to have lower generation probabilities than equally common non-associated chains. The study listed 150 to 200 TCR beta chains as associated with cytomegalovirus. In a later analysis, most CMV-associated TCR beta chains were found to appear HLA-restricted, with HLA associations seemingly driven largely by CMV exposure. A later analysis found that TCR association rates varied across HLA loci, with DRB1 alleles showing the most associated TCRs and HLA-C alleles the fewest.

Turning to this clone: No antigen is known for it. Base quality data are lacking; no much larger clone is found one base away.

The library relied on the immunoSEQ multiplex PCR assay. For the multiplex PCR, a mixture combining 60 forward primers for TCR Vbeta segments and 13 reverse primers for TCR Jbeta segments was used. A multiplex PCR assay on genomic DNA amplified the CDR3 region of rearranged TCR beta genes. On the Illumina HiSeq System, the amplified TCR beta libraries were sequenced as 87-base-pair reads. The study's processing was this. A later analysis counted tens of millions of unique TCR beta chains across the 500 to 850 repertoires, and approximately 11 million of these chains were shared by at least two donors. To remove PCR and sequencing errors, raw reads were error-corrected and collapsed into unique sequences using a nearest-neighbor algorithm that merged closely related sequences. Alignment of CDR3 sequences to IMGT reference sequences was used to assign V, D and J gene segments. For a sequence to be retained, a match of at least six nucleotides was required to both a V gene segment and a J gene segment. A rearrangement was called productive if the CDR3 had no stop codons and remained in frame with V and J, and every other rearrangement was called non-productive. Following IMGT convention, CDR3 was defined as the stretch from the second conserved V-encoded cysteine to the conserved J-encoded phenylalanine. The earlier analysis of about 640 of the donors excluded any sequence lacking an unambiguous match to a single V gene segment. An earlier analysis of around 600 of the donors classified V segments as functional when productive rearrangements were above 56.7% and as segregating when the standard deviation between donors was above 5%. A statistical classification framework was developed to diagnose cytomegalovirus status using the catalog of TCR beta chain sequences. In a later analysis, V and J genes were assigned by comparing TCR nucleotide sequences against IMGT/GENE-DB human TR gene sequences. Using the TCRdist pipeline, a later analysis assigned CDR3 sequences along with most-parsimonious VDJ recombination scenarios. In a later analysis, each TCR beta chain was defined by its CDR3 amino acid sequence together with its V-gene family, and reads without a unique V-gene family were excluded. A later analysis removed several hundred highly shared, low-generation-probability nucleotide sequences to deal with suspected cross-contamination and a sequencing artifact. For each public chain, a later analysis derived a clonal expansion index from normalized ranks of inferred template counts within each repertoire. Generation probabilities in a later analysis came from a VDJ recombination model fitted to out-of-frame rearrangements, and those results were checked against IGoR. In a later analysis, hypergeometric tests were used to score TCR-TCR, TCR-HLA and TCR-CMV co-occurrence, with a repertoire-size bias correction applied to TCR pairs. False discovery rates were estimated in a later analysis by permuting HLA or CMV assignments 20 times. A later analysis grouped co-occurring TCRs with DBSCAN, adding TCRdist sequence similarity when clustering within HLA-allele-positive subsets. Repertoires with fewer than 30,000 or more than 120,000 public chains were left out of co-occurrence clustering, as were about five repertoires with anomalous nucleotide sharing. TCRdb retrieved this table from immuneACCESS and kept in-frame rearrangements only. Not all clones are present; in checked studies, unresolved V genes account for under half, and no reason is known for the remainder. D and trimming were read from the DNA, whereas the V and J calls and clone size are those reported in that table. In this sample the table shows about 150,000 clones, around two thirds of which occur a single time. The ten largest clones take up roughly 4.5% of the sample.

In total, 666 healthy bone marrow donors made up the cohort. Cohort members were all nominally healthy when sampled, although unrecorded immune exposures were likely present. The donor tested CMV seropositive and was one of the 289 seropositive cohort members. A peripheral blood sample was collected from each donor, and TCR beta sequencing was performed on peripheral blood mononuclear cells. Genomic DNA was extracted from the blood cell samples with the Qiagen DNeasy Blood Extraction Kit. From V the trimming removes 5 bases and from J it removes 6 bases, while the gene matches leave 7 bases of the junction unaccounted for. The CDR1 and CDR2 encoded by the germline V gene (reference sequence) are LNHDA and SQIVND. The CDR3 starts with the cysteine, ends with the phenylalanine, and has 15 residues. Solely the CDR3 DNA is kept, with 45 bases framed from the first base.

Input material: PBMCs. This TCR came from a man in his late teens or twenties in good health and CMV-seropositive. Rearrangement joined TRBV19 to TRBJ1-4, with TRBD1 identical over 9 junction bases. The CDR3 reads CASSAPGQGDEKLFF. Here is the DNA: TGTGCCAGTAGTGCTCCGGGACAGGGAGATGAAAAACTGTTTTTT.